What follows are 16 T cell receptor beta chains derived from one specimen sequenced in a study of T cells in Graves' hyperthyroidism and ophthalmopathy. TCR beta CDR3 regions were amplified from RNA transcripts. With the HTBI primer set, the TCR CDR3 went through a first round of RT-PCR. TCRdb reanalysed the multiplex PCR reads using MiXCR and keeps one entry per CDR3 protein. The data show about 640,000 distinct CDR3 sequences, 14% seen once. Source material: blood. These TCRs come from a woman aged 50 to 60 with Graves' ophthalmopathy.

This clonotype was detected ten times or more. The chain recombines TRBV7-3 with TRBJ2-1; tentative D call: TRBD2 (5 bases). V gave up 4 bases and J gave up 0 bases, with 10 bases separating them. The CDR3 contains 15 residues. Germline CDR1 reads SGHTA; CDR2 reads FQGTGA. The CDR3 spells CASSYLGSSYNEQFF. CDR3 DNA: TGTGCCAGCAGCTACCTAGGGAGCTCCTACAATGAGCAGTTCTTC. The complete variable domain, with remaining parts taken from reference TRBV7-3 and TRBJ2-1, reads GAGVSQTPSNKVTEKGKYVELRCDPISGHTALYWYRQSLGQGPEFLIYFQGTGAADDSGLPNDRFFAVRPEGSVSTLKIQRTERGDSAVYLCASSYLGSSYNEQFFGPGTRLTVL.

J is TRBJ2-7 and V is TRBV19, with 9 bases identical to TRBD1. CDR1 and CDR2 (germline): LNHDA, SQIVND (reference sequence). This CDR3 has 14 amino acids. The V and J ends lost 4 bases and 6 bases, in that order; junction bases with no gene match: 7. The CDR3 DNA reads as TGTGCCAGTAGTAAGGGACAGGGTGGTCCCGAGCAGTACTTC. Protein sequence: CASSKGQGGPEQYF. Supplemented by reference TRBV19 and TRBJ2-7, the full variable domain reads DGGITQSPKYLFRKEGQNVTLSCEQNLNHDAMYWYRQDPGQGLRLIYYSQIVNDFQKGDIAEGYSVSREKKESFPLTVTSAQKNPTAFYLCASSKGQGGPEQYFGPGTRLTVT.

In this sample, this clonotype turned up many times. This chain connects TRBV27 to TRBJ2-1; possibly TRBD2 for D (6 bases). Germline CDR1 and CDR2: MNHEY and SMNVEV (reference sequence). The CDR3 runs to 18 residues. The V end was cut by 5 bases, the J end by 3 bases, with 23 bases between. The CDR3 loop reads CASSPWFSTGVIYNEQFF. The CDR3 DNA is TGTGCCAGCAGTCCATGGTTTTCGACGGGAGTTATCTACAATGAGCAGTTCTTC.

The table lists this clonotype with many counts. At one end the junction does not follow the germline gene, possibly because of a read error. CDR3: CASSLGQHNEQFF. CDR3 sequence (DNA): TGTGCCAGCAGCTTGGGACAGCACAATGAGCAGTTCTTC. The V gene is TRBV5-1, the J gene TRBJ2-1; 7 bases are shared with TRBD1. From germline, CDR1 is SGHRS and CDR2 YFSETQ. CDR3 size: 13 residues. Full variable domain (missing parts from reference TRBV5-1 and TRBJ2-1): KAGVTQTPRYLIKTRGQQVTLSCSPISGHRSVSWYQQTPGQGLQFLFEYFSETQRNKGNFPGRFSGRQFSNSRSEMNVSTLELGDSALYLCASSLGQHNEQFFGPGTRLTVL.

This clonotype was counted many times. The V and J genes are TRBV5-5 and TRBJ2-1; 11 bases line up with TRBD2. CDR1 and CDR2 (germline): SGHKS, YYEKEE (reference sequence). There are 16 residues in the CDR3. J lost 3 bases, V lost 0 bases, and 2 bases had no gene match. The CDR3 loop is CASSLETSGNYNEQFF. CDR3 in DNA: TGTGCCAGCAGCTTGGAGACTAGCGGGAACTACAATGAGCAGTTCTTC.

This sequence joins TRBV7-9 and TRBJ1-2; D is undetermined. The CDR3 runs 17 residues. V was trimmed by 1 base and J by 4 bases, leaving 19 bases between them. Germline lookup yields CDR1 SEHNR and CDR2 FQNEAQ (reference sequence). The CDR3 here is CASSLGVSGFGSYGYTF. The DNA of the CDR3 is TGTGCCAGCAGCTTAGGTGTGAGCGGGTTTGGGAGCTATGGCTACACCTTC.

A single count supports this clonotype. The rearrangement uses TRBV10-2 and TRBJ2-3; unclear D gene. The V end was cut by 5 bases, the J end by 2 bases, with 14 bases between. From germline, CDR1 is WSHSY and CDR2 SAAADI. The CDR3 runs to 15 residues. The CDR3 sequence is CASSMERAITDTQYF. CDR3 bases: TGCGCCAGCAGTATGGAGCGAGCAATCACAGATACGCAGTATTTT.

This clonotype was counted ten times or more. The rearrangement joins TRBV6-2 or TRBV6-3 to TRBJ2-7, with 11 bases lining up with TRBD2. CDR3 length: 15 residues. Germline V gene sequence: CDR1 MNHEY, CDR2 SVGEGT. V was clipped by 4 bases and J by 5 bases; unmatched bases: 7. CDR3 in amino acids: CASSSIAGGPHEQYF. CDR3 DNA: TGTGCCAGCAGTTCAATAGCGGGAGGGCCCCACGAGCAGTACTTC.

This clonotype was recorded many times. The CDR3 nucleotides read TGTGCCAGCAGCATCAGAGGCTCACCGCGGCAGACTAGCGGGAGGAGTTTAGTATACAATGAGCAGTTCTTC. This gives the protein CASSIRGSPRQTSGRSLVYNEQFF. The rearrangement joins TRBV7-2 to TRBJ2-1; 13 bases match TRBD2. The germline CDR1 and CDR2 sequences are SGHTA and FQGNSA. V trimming: 5 bases; J trimming: 4 bases; junction bases outside the gene matches: 29. The CDR3 runs to 24 residues.

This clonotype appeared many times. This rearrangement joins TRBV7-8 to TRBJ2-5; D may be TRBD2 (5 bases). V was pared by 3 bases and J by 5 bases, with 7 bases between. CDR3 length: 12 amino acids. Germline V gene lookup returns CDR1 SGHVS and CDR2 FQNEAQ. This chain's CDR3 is CASSFVAETQYF. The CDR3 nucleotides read TGTGCCAGCAGCTTCGTAGCGGAGACCCAGTACTTC.

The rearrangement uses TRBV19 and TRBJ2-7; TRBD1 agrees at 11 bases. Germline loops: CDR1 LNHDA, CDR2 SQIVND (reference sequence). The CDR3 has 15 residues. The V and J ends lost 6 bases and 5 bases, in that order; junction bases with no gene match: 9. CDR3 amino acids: CASRKRDRGKDEQYF. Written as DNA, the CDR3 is TGTGCCAGTAGAAAACGGGACAGGGGGAAGGACGAGCAGTACTTC.

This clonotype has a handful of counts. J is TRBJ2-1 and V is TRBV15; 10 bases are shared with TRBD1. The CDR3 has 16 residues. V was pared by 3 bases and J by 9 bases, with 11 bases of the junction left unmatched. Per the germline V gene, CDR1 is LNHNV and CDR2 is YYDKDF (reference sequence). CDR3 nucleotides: TGTGCCACCAGCAGGGGACGGGACAGGGGAATTGTTGAGCAGTTCTTC. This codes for CATSRGRDRGIVEQFF.

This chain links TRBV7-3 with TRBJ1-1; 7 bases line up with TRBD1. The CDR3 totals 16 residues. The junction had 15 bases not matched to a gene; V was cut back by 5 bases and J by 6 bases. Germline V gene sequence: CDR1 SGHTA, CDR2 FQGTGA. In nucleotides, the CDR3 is TGTGCCAGCAGCGCGACAGGGTATGGAGAGGCCGCTGAAGCTTTCTTT. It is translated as CASSATGYGEAAEAFF.

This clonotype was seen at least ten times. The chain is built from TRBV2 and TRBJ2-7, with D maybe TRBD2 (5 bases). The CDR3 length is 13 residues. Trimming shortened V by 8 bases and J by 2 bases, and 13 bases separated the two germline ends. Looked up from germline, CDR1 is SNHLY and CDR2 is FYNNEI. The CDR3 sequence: CASRGYLAYEQYF. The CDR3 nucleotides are TGTGCCAGCCGAGGGTACCTAGCCTACGAGCAGTACTTC.

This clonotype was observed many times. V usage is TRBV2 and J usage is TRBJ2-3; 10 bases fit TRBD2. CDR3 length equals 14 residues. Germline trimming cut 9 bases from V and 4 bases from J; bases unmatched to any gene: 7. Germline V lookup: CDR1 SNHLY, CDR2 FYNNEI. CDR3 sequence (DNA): TGTGCCAGTTCGCTAGCGGGAGTCCCAGATACGCAGTATTTT. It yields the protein CASSLAGVPDTQYF.

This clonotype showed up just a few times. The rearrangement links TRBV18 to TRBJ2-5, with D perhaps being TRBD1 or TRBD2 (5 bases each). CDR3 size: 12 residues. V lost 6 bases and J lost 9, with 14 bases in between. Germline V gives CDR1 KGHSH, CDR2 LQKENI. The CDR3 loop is CASSPTRDPQYF. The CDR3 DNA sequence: TGTGCCAGCTCCCCCACCCGGGACCCCCAGTACTTC.